This entry features one T cell receptor beta chain sequence. Germline V lookup: CDR1 MNHEY, CDR2 SMNVEV (reference sequence). V gave up 6 bases and J gave up 4 bases; unmatched junction bases: 12. The CDR3 contains 17 residues. The data are from a study of blood T cell repertoires in COVID-19. For the study at large: From T cells, B-cell-depleted T cells, or PBMCs came the material, which was cDNA or gDNA.

Produced via immunoSEQ multiplex PCR; TCRdb's table is partial and in-frame only. The sample holds some 370,000 clones, 90% seen once. The chain has TRBV27 and TRBJ1-2; 12 nucleotides match TRBD1. The specimen was peripheral blood. The TCR originated in a young man with active or convalescent COVID-19. In nucleotides, the CDR3 is TGTGCCAGCAGACCGGCCGGGACAGGGGGCAGGATCTATGGCTACACCTTC. Protein sequence: CASRPAGTGGRIYGYTF.